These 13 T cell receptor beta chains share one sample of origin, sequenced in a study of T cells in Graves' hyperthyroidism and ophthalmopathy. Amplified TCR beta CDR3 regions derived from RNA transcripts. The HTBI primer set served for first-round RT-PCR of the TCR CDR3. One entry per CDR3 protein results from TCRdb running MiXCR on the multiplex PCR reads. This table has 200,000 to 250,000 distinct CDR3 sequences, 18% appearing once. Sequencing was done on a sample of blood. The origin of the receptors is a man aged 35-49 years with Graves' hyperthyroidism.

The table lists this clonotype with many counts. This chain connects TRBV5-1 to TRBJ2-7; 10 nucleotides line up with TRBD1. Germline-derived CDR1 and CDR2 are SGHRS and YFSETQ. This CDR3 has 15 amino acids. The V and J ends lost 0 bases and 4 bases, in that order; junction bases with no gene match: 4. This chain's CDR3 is CASSLGQGARYEQYF. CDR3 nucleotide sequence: TGCGCCAGCAGCTTGGGACAGGGGGCTAGGTACGAGCAGTACTTC.

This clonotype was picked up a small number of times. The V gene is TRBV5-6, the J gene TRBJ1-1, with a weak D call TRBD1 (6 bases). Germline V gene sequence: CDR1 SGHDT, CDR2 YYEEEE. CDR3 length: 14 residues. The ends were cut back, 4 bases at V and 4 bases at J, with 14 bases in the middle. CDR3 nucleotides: TGTGCCAGCAGCGAGCGAGGACAGCTCACTGAAGCTTTCTTT. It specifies CASSERGQLTEAFF. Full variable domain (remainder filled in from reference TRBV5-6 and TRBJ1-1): DAGVTQSPTHLIKTRGQQVTLRCSPKSGHDTVSWYQQALGQGPQFIFQYYEEEERQRGNFPDRFSGHQFPNYSSELNVNALLLGDSALYLCASSERGQLTEAFFGQGTRLTVV.

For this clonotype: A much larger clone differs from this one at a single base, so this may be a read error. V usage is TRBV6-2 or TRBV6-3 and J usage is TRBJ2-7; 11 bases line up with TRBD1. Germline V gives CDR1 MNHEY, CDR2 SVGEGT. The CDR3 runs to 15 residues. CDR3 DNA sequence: TGTGCCAACAGTGACTACGGACAGGGGGCGAACGAGCAGTACTTC. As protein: CANSDYGQGANEQYF.

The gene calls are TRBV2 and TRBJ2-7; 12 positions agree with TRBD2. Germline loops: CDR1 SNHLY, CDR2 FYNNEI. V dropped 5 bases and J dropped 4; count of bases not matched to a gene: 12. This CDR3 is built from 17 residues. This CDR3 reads CASSTGLAGGLAYEQYF. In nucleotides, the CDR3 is TGTGCCAGCAGTACCGGGCTAGCGGGGGGGTTGGCTTACGAGCAGTACTTC.

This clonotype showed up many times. This CDR3 is CASSGRSGLPRQPQHF. The CDR3 DNA reads TGTGCCAGCAGTGGGAGATCAGGGCTTCCGCGTCAGCCCCAGCATTTT. J is TRBJ1-5 and V is TRBV6-2 or TRBV6-3; a weak D match, TRBD1 (5 bases). Trimming pared 5 bases from V and 6 bases from J, leaving 20 bases between. Germline-derived CDR1 and CDR2 are MNHEY and SVGEGT. The CDR3 is 16 residues long.

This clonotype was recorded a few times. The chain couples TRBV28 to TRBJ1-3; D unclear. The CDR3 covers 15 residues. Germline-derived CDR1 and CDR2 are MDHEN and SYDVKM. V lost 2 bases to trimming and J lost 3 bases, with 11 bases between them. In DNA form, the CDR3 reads TGTGCCAGCAGTTTACGACAACAGATTGGAAACACCATATATTTT. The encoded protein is CASSLRQQIGNTIYF. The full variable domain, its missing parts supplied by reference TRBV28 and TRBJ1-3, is DVKVTQSSRYLVKRTGEKVFLECVQDMDHENMFWYRQDPGLGLRLIYFSYDVKMKEKGDIPEGYSVSREKKERFSLILESASTNQTSMYLCASSLRQQIGNTIYFGEGSWLTVV.

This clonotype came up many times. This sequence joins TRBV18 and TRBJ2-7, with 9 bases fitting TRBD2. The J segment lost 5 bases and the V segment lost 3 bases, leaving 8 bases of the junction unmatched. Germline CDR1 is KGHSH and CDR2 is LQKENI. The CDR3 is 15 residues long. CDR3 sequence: CASSPPLAGMDEQYF. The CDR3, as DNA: TGTGCCAGCTCACCCCCGCTAGCGGGGATGGACGAGCAGTACTTC.

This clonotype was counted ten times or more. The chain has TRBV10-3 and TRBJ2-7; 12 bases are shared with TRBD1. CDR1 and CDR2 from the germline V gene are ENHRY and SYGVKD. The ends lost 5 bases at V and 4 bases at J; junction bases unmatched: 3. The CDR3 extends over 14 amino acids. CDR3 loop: CAISWDRGLYEQYF. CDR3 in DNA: TGTGCCATCAGTTGGGACAGGGGGCTATACGAGCAGTACTTC.

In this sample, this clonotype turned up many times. For the CDR3, the DNA is TGCGCCAGCAGCCAGGGGGTAAGGACAGGGATATACGAGCAGTACTTC. This codes for CASSQGVRTGIYEQYF. The chain links TRBV4-3 to TRBJ2-7; 8 nucleotides align to TRBD1. The trim removed 3 bases at V and 4 bases at J, leaving 11 bases unmatched. The length of the CDR3 is 16 residues. CDR1 and CDR2 from the germline V gene are LGHNA and YSLEER.

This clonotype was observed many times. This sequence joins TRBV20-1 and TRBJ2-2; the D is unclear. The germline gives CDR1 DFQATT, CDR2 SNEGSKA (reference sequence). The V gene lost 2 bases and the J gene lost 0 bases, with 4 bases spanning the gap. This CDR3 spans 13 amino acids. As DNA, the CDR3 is TGCAGTGCTAGATCAGCGAACACCGGGGAGCTGTTTTTT. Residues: CSARSANTGELFF.

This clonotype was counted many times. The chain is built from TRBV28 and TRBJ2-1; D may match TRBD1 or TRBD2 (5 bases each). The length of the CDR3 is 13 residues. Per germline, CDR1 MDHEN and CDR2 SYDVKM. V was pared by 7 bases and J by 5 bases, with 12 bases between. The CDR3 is CASIQMGDNEQFF. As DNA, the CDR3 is TGTGCCAGCATCCAAATGGGGGACAATGAGCAGTTCTTC.

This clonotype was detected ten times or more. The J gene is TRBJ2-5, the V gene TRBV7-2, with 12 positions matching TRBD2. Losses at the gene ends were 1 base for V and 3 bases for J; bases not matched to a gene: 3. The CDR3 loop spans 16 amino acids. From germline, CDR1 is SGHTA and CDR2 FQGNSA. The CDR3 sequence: CASSLGSSGGEETQYF. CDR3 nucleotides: TGTGCCAGCAGCTTAGGGTCTAGCGGGGGGGAAGAGACCCAGTACTTC.

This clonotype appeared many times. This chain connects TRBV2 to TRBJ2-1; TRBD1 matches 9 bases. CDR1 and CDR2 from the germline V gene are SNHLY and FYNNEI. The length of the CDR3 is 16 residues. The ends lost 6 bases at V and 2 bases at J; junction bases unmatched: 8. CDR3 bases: TGTGCCAGCAGCGCTCCGGGACAGGGTCCCTACAATGAGCAGTTCTTC. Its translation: CASSAPGQGPYNEQFF.